These 5 T cell receptor beta chains share one sample of origin, sequenced in a study of cytomegalovirus exposure and HLA in healthy donors. Primers: 60 Vbeta forward and 13 Jbeta reverse. TCRdb keeps only in-frame clones here, not all; method: immunoSEQ multiplex PCR. In the table there are roughly 180,000 clones, 65% to 85% of which are singletons. Specimen: PBMCs. These receptors all stem from a woman aged 45 to 65 in good health and CMV-seropositive.

This sequence joins TRBV14 and TRBJ2-5, with TRBD2 as a possible D gene (5 bases). The J call may be mistaken, given a closer DNA end match to TRBJ2-7. This CDR3 contains 13 residues. Germline V gives CDR1 SGHDN, CDR2 FVKESK. The chain's CDR3 is CASSPSGGDEQYF. DNA for the CDR3: TGTGCCAGCAGCCCCTCAGGAGGTGACGAGCAGTACTTC.

The V call is TRBV6-4, the J call TRBJ2-1; 9 bases are shared with TRBD2. The V gene end was trimmed by 3 bases and the J gene end by 9 bases; junction bases not matched to a gene: 9. Germline V gene sequence: CDR1 MRHNA, CDR2 SNTAGT. The CDR3 has 15 residues. The CDR3 coding sequence is TGTGCCAGCAGTGATCAAGCGGGGGGTGGGAGTGAGCAGTTCTTC. Its protein is CASSDQAGGGSEQFF.

The CDR3 DNA is TGTGCCAGCAGCGAAGGACAGGGGAGGGCTTTCTTT. Its translation: CASSEGQGRAFF. The chain uses TRBV7-2 and TRBJ1-1, with 9 bases identical to TRBD1. V gave up 5 bases and J gave up 11 bases; unmatched junction bases: 6. Germline CDR1 SGHTA, CDR2 FQGNSA. CDR3 length: 12 residues.

This clone appeared a single time. This rearrangement joins TRBV13 to TRBJ2-1; a possible D gene is TRBD2 (6 bases). The CDR3 sequence is 16 residues long. Germline assignment: CDR1 PRHDT and CDR2 FYEKMQ (reference sequence). Trimming shortened V by 5 bases and J by 5 bases, and 19 bases separated the two germline ends. CDR3 DNA: TGTGCCAGCAGCGAATCCCCTGGGACTCGAAACAATGAGCAGTTCTTC. Encoded protein: CASSESPGTRNNEQFF.

The chain recombines TRBV6-1 with TRBJ1-3; 8 bases line up with TRBD1. V shed 7 bases, J shed 4 bases, and the junction held 6 bases outside the gene matches. Germline CDR1 and CDR2: MNHNS and SASEGT. The CDR3 spans 14 residues. The CDR3 sequence: CASIERTGGNTIYF. CDR3 bases: TGTGCCAGCATCGAGCGGACAGGGGGAAACACCATATATTTT.